This T cell receptor (beta chain) stems from a study of technical replicates of blood from several donors (dated by TCRdb to about 2017). With respect to this clone: The clone's antigen remains unknown. Base qualities were left out, and no much larger clone turns up one base away.

From cysteine to phenylalanine, the CDR3 is 16 amino acids long. The kept DNA is CDR3 alone, 48 bases in frame from the first base. CDR1 SGHNT and CDR2 YENEEA are derived from the germline V gene. After removal of 1 base from V and 2 bases from J, the junction retains 5 bases not matched to a gene. Libraries were built with the immunoSEQ multiplex PCR assay. Here the immuneACCESS table is served through TCRdb, limited to in-frame sequences with V and J called. Missing clones are a known gap in these copies; in checked studies unresolved V genes cover under half, and the rest lacks a known reason. Within this sample are approximately 79,000 clones, with 90% to 95% of them counted one time only. Of the sample, around 0.42% is held by the ten largest clones.

The sequence is built from TRBV11-3 and TRBJ2-5, with 9 central nucleotides matching TRBD1. The receptor comes from a human donor in good health. Sequencing was done on a sample of T cells isolated from PBMCs. The CDR3 amino acid sequence is: CASSLGDRVVQETQYF. The bases read TGTGCCAGCAGCTTAGGGGACAGGGTGGTTCAAGAGACCCAGTACTTC. The CDR3 plus the reference TRBV11-3 and TRBJ2-5 genes for the other parts give the full variable domain: EAGVVQSPRYKIIEKKQPVAFWCNPISGHNTLYWYLQNLGQGPELLIRYENEEAVDDSQLPKDRFSAERLKGVDSTLKIQPAELGDSAVYLCASSLGDRVVQETQYFGPGTRLLVL.